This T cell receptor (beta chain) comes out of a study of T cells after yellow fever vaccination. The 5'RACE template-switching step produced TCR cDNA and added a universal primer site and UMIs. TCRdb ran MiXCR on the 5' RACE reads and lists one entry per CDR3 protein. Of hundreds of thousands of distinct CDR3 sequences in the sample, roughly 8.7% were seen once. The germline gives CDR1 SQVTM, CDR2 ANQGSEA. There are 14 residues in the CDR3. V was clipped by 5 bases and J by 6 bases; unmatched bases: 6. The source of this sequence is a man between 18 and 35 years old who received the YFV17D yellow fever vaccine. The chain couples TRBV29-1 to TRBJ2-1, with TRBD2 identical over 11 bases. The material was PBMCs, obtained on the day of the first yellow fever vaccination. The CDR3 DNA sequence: TGCAGCGTTATAGCGGGGGGGCCTATCAATGAGCAGTTCTTC. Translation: CSVIAGGPINEQFF.